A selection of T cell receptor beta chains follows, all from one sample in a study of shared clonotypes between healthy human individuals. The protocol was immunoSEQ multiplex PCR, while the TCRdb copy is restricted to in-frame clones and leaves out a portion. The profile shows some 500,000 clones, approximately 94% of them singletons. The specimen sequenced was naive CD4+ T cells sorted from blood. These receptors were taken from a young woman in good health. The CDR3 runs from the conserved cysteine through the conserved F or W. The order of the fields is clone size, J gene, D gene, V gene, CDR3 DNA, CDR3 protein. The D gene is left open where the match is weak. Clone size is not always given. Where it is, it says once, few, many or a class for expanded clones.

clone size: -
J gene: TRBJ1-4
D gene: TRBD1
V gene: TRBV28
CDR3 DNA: TGTGCCAGCAGTTTGGACAGGGGACCAACTAATGAAAAACTGTTTTTT
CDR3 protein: CASSLDRGPTNEKLFF

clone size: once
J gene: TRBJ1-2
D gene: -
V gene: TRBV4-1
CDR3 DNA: TGCGCCAGCAGCCAAGAATCTATGACGGGATATGGCTACACCTTC
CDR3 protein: CASSQESMTGYGYTF

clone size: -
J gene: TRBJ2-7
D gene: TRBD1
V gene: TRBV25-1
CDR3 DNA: TGTGCCAGCAACGGACAGGGGAAATCCTACGAGCAGTACTTC
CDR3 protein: CASNGQGKSYEQYF

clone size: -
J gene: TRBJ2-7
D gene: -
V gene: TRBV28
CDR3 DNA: TGTGCCAGCAGGTCGGGGGAAGGAGAGCAGTACTTC
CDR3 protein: CASRSGEGEQYF

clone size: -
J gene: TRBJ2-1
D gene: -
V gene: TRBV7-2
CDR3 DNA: TGTGCCAGCAGCCCCGCAGCGAGCTCCTACAATGAGCAGTTCTTC
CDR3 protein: CASSPAASSYNEQFF

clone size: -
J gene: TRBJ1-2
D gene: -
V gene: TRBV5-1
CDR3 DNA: TGCGCCAGCAGGGTGGGGACATCACCGCTAGACTATGGCTACACCTTC
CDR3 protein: CASRVGTSPLDYGYTF

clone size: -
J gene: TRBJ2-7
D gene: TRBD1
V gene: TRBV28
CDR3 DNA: TGTGCCAGCACCCCGGGACAGGGTGTATACGAGCAGTACTTC
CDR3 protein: CASTPGQGVYEQYF

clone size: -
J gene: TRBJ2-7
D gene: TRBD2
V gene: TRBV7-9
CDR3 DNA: TGTGCCAGCAGCTACCGTAGCGGGAGCGGCAACGAGCAGTACTTC
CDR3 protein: CASSYRSGSGNEQYF

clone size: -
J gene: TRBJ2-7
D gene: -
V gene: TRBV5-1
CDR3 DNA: TGCGCCAGCAGCGTAACCAGGGACGGTTACGAGCAGTACTTC
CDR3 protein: CASSVTRDGYEQYF

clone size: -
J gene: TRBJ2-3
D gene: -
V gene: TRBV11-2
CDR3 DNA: TGTGCCAGCAGCAGTGGGGTCACAGATACGCAGTATTTT
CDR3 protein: CASSSGVTDTQYF

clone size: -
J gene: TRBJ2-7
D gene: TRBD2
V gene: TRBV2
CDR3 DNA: TGTGCCAGCAGCAGACTAGCGGGAACGGTCGAGCAGTACTTC
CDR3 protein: CASSRLAGTVEQYF

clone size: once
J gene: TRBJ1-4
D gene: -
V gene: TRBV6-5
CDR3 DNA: TGTGCCAGCAGTTACTCGATGGGGGGGGGTGAAAAACTGTTTTTT
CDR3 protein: CASSYSMGGGEKLFF

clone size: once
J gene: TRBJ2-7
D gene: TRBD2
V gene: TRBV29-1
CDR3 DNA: TGCAGCGTTGAAGCGACTAGCGGGGCCGAGCAGTACTTC
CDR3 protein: CSVEATSGAEQYF

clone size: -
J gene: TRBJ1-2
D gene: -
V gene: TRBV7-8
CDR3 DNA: TGTGCCAGCAGCTTAGAATTGGGCAGAAGCTATGGCTACACCTTC
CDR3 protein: CASSLELGRSYGYTF

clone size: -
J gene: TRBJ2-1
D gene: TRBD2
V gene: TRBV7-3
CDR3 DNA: TGTGCCAGCAGCCCGGGACTAGCGCCCCTCAATGAGCAGTTCTTC
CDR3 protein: CASSPGLAPLNEQFF

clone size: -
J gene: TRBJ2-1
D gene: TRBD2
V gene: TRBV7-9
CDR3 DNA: TGTGCCAGCAGGGGCACTAGCGGCGTAGTCAATGAGCAGTTCTTC
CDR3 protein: CASRGTSGVVNEQFF

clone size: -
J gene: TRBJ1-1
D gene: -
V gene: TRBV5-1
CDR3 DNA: TGCGCCAGCACCGTGGGGGGCCCTGAAGCTTTCTTT
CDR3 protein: CASTVGGPEAFF

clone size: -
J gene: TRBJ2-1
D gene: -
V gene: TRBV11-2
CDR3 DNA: TGTGCCAGCAGCTTTTTGGGTGGCGAGCAGTTCTTC
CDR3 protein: CASSFLGGEQFF

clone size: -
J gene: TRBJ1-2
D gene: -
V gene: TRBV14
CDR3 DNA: TGTGCCAGCAGCCAAGAAGCGGAGCGTTTCTATGGCTACACCTTC
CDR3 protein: CASSQEAERFYGYTF

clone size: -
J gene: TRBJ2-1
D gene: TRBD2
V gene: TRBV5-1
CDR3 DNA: TGCGCCAGCAGCACCGGAGGGCTAGCGGGGTGGAATGAGCAGTTCTTC
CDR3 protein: CASSTGGLAGWNEQFF

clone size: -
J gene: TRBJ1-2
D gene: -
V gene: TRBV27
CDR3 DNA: TGTGCCAGCAGTTCTCCCGCGGGCTATGGCTACACCTTC
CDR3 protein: CASSSPAGYGYTF

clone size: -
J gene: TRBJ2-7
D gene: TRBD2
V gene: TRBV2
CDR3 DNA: TGTGCCAGCAGTGAGAGGCTAGCGGGAGGCGAGCAGTACTTC
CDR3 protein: CASSERLAGGEQYF

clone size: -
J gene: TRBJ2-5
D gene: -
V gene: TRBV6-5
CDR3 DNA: TGTGCCAGCACCAAACTGGGGCTAGCTGGCGAGACCCAGTACTTC
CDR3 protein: CASTKLGLAGETQYF

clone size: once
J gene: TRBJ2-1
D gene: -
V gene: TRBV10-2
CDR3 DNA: TGCGCCAGCAGTGCTGGGGGGTTGGCGGGCCATGAGCAGTTCTTC
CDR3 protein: CASSAGGLAGHEQFF

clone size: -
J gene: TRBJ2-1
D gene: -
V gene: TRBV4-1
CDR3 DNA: TGCGCCAGCAGCCAAGCGGCTAGAGGTACATACAATGAGCAGTTCTTC
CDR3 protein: CASSQAARGTYNEQFF

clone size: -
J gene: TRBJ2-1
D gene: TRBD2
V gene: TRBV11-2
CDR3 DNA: TGTGCCAGCAGCTTAGTTGCTAGCGGGAGACCTGAGCAGTTCTTC
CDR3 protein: CASSLVASGRPEQFF

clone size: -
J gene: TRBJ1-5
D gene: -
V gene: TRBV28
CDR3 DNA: TGTGCCAGCAGCCACCCCAGGGTAGGTGGCAATCAGCCCCAGCATTTT
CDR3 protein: CASSHPRVGGNQPQHF

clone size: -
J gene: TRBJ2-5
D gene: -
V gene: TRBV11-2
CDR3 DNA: TGTGCCAGCAGCTTCAACCGGGACGCTGAGACCCAGTACTTC
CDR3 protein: CASSFNRDAETQYF

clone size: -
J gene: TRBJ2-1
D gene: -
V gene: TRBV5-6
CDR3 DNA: TGTGCCAGCAGCTTGGTCCGGAGGGGAACCTACAATGAGCAGTTCTTC
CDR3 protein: CASSLVRRGTYNEQFF

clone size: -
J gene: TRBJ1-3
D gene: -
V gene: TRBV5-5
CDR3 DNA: TGTGCCAGCAGATCGGTTGGGGTCTCTGGAAACACCATATATTTT
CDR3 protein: CASRSVGVSGNTIYF

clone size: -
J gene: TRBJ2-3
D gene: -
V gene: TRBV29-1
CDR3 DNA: TGCAGCGTTGGGACTACACTTACCCAAGGTGGAAGGGGGACGCAGTATTTT
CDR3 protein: CSVGTTLTQGGRGTQYF

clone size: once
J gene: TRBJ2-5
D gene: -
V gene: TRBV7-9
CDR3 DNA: TGTGCCAGCAACCCCGCACCGGGCCTTGGAACCCAGTACTTC
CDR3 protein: CASNPAPGLGTQYF

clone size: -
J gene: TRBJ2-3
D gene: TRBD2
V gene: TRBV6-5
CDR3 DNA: TGTGCCAGCAGTTACCGGACTAGCGGCCCAGATACGCAGTATTTT
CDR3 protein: CASSYRTSGPDTQYF

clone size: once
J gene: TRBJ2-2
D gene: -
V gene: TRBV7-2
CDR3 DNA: TGTGCCAGCAGCTTACCCGAAGCGGGTATTACCGGGGAGCTGTTTTTT
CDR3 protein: CASSLPEAGITGELFF

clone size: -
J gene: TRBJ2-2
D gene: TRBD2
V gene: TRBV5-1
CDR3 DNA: TGCGCCAGCAGCTCCCGTATAGCGGGAGGCGGCACCGGGGAGCTGTTTTTT
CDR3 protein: CASSSRIAGGGTGELFF

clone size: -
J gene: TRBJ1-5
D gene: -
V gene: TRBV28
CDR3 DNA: TGTGCCAGCAGTTCTCCAGAGGCAGTTCCCCTCGTTTACAATCAGCCCCAGCATTTT
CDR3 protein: CASSSPEAVPLVYNQPQHF

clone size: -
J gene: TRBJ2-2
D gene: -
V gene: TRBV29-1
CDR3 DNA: TGCAGCGTAGCGCCGGGACTCCATACCGGGGAGCTGTTTTTT
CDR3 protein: CSVAPGLHTGELFF

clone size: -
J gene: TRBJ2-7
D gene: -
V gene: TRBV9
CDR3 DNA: TGTGCCAGCAGCCGCGGAGGGGCTAGCAGTTCCTACGAGCAGTACTTC
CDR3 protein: CASSRGGASSSYEQYF

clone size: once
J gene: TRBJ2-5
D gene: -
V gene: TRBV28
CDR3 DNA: TGTGCCAGCAGTTTAATCGTCGGGGAGCGAGCCATAGGGGAAGAGACCCAGTACTTC
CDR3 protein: CASSLIVGERAIGEETQYF

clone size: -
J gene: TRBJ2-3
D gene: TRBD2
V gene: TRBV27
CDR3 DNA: TGTGCCAGCAGCCGGACTAGCTTGTCAGATACGCAGTATTTT
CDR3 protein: CASSRTSLSDTQYF

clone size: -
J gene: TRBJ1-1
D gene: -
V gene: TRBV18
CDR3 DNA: TGTGCCAGCTCACCGCAACCCGGGGCCACGAACACTGAAGCTTTCTTT
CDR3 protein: CASSPQPGATNTEAFF

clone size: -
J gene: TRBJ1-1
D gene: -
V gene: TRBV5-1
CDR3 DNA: TGCGCCAGCAGCTTGATGGGGGCGAACACTGAAGCTTTCTTT
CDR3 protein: CASSLMGANTEAFF

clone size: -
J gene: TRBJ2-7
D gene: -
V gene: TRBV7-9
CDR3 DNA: TGTGCCAGCAGCCGTGCGCCTAGACTGTACTTC
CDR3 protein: CASSRAPRLYF

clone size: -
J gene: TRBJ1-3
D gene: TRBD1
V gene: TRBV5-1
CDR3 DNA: TGCGCCAGCAGCCCGGAACAGGGGGCAAGGGGGACCATATATTTT
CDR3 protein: CASSPEQGARGTIYF

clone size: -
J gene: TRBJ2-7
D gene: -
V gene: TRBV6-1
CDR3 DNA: TGTGCCAGCGCTTTCCCGCGGAGGGCCACCTACGAGCAGTACTTC
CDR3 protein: CASAFPRRATYEQYF

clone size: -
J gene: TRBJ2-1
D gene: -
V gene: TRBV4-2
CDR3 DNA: TGTGCCAGCAGCCAAGGTCTAGGGCAGCGGTTTGGCAATGAGCAGTTCTTC
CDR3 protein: CASSQGLGQRFGNEQFF

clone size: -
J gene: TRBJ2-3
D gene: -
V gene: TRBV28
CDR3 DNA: TGTGCCAGCAGAACCACCGGGCCCAATACGCAGTATTTT
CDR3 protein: CASRTTGPNTQYF

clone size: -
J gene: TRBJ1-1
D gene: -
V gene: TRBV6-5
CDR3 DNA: TGTGCCAGCATTCGTCAGGGACTGAACACTGAAGCTTTCTTT
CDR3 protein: CASIRQGLNTEAFF

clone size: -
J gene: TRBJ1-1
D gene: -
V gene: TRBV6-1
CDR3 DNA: TGTGCCAGCGGACTGGGGACTGAAGCTTTCTTT
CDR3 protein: CASGLGTEAFF

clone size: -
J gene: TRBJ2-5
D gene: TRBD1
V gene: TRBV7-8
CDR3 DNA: TGTGCCAGCAGGTACAGGGGGAAGGAGACCCAGTACTTC
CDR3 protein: CASRYRGKETQYF

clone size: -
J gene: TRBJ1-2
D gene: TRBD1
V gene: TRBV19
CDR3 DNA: TGTGCCAGTAGTCCGAGGACAGGGGCCGGCTACACCTTC
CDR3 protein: CASSPRTGAGYTF